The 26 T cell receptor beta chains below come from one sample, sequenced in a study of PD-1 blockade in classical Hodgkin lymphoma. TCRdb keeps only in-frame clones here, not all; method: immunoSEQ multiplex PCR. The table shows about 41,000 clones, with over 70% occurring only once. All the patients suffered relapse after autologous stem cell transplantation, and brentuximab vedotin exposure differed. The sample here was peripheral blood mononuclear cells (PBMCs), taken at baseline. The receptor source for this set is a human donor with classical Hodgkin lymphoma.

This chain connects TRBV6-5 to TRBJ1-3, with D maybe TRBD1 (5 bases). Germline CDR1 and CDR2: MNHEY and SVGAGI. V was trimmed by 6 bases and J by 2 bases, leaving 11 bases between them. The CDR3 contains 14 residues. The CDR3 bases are TGTGCCAGCAGGGGGCGAGACGCTGGAAACACCATATATTTT. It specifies CASRGRDAGNTIYF.

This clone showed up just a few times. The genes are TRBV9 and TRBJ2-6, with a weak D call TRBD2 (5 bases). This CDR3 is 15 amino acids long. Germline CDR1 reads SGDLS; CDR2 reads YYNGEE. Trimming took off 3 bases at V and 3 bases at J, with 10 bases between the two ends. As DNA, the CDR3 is TGTGCCAGCAGCGAAGGGAGCCTTGGGGCCAACGTCCTGACTTTC. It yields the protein CASSEGSLGANVLTF. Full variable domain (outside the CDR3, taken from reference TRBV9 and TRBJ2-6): DSGVTQTPKHLITATGQRVTLRCSPRSGDLSVYWYQQSLDQGLQFLIQYYNGEERAKGNILERFSAQQFPDLHSELNLSSLELGDSALYFCASSEGSLGANVLTFGAGSRLTVL.

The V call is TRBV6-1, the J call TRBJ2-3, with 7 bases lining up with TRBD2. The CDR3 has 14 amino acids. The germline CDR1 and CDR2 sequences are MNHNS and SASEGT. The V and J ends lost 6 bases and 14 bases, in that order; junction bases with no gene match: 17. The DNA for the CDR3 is TGTGCCAGCAGCTCGAGAACGGCTAGCGGAGGCGGGTATTTT. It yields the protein CASSSRTASGGGYF.

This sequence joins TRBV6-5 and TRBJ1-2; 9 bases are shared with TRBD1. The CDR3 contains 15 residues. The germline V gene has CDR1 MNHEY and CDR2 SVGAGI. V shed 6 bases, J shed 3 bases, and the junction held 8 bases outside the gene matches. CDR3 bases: TGTGCCAGCAGCACCGGGACAGGGATACACTATGGCTACACCTTC. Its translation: CASSTGTGIHYGYTF.

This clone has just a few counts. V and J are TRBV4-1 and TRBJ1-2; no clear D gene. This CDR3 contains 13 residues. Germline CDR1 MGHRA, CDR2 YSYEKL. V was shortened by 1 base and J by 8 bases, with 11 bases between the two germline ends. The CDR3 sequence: CASSQVSVFGYTF. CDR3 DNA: TGCGCCAGCAGCCAAGTATCGGTCTTCGGCTACACCTTC.

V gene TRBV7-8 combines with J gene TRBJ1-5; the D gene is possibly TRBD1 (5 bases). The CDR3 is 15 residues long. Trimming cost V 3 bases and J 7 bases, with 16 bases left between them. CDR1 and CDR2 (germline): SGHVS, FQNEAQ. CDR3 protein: CASSFGPGSGQPQHF. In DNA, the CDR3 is TGTGCCAGCAGCTTTGGGCCAGGGTCGGGGCAGCCCCAGCATTTT.

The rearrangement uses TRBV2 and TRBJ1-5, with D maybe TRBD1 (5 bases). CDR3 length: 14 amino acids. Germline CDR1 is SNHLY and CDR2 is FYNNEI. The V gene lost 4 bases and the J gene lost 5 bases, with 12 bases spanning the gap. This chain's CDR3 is CASSGSNRYQPQHF. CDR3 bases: TGTGCCAGCAGTGGCTCGAACAGGTATCAGCCCCAGCATTTT.

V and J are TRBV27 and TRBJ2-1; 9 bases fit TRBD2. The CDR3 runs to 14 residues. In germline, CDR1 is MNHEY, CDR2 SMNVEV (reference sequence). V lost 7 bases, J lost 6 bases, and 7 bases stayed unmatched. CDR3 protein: CASTPGLAANEQFF. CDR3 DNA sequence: TGTGCCAGCACCCCGGGACTAGCCGCCAATGAGCAGTTCTTC.

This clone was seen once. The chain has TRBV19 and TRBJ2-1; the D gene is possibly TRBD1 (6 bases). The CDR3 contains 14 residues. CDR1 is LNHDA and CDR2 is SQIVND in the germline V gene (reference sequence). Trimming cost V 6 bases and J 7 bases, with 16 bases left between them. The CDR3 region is CASRPGQRWNEQFF. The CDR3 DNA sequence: TGTGCCAGTAGGCCTGGACAGCGCTGGAATGAGCAGTTCTTC.

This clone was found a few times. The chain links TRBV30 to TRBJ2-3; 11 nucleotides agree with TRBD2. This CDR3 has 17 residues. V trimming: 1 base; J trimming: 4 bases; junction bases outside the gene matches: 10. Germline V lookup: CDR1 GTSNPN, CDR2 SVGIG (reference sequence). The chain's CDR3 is CAWSGLAGPTTSDTQYF. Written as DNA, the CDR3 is TGTGCCTGGAGTGGACTAGCGGGACCAACAACATCAGATACGCAGTATTTT.

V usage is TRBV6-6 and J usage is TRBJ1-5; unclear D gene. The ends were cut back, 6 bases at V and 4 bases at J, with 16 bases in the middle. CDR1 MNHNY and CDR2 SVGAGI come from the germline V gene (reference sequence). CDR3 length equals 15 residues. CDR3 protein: CASRPDPFGNQPQHF. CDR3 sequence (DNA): TGTGCCAGCAGACCTGACCCATTCGGGAATCAGCCCCAGCATTTT.

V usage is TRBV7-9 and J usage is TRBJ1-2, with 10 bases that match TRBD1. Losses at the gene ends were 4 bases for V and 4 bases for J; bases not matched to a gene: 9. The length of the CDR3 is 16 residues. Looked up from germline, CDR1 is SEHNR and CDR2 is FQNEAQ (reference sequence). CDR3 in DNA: TGTGCCAGCAGCTCGAGAGGGGACAGGGGCGTCTATGGCTACACCTTC. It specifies CASSSRGDRGVYGYTF.

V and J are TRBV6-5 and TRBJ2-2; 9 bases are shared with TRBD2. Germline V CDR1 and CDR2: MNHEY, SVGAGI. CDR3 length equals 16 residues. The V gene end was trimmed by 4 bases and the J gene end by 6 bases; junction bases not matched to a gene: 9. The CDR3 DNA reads TGTGCCAGCAGTTTAAGACTAGCGGAATACGCCGGGGAGCTGTTTTTT. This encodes CASSLRLAEYAGELFF.

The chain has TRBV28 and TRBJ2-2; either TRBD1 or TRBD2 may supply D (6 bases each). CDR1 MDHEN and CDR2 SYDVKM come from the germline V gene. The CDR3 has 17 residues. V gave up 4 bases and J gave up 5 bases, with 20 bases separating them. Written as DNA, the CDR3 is TGTGCCAGCAGTTCCCAAACAGGGCCTCGGGGGACCGGGGAGCTGTTTTTT. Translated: CASSSQTGPRGTGELFF.

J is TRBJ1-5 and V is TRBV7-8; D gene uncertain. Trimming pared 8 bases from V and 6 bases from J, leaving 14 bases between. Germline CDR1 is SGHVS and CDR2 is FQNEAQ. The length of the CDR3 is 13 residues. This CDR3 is CASGVQHAQPQHF. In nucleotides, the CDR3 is TGTGCCAGCGGGGTCCAGCATGCTCAGCCCCAGCATTTT.

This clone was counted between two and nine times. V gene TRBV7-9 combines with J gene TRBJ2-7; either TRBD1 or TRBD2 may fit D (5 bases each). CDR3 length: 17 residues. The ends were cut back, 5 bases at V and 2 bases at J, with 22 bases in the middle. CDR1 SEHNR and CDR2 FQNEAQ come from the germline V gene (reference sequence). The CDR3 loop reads CASSPPLPGPTTYEQYF. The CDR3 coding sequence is TGTGCCAGCAGCCCGCCCCTCCCGGGACCCACCACCTACGAGCAGTACTTC. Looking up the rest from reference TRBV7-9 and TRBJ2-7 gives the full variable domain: DTGVSQNPRHKITKRGQNVTFRCDPISEHNRLYWYRQTLGQGPEFLTYFQNEAQLEKSRLLSDRFSAERPKGSFSTLEIQRTEQGDSAMYLCASSPPLPGPTTYEQYFGPGTRLTVT.

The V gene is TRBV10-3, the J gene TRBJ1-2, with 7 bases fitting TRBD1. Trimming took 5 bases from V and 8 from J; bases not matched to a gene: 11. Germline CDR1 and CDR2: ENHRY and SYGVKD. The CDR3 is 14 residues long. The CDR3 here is CAISRDDRAGGYTF. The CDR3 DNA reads TGTGCCATCAGTCGAGATGACAGGGCGGGAGGCTACACCTTC.

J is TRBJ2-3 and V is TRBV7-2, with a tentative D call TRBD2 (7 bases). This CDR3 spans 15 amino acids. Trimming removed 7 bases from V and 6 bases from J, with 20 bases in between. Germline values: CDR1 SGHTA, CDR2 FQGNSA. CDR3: CASTWGGALRDTQYF. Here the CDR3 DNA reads TGTGCCAGCACATGGGGGGGGGCCCTTCGGGATACGCAGTATTTT.

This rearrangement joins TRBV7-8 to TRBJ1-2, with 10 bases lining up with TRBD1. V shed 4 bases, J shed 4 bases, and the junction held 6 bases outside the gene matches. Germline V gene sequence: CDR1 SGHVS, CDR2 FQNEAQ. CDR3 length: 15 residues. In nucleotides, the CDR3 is TGTGCCAGCAGCTCGACAGGGGGCGCGAGCTATGGCTACACCTTC. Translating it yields CASSSTGGASYGYTF.

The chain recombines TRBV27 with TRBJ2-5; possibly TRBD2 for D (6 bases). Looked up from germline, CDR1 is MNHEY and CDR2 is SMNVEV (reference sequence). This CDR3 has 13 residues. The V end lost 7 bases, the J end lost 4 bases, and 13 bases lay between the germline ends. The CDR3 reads CASTTAGLETQYF. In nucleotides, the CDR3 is TGTGCCAGCACGACGGCGGGATTAGAGACCCAGTACTTC.

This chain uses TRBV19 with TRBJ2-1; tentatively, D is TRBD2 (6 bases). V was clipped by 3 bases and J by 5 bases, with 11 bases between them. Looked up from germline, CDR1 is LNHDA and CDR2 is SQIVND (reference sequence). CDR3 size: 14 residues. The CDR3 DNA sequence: TGTGCCAGTAGTATGGAGCGGGTCCACAATGAGCAGTTCTTC. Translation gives CASSMERVHNEQFF. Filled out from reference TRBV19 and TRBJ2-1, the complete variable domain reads DGGITQSPKYLFRKEGQNVTLSCEQNLNHDAMYWYRQDPGQGLRLIYYSQIVNDFQKGDIAEGYSVSREKKESFPLTVTSAQKNPTAFYLCASSMERVHNEQFFGPGTRLTVL.

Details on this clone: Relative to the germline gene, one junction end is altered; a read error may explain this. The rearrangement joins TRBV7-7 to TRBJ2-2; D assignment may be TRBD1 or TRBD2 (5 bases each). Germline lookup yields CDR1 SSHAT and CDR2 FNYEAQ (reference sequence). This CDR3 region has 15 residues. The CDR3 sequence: CASSPGPTNTGELFF. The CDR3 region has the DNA TGTGCTAGCAGCCCGGGACCGACGAACACCGGGGAGCTGTTTTTT.

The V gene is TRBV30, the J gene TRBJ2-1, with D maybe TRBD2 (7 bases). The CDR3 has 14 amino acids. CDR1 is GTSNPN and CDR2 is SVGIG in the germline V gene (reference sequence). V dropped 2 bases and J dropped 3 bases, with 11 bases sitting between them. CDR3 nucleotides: TGTGCCTGGAGTTCGGGGGGCGGCTACAATGAGCAGTTCTTC. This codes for CAWSSGGGYNEQFF.

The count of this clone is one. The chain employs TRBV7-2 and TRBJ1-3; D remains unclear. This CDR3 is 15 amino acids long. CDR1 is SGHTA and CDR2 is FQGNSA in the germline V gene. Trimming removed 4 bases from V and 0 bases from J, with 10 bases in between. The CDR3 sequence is CASSSDLASGNTIYF. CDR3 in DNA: TGTGCCAGCAGCTCGGACCTTGCCTCTGGAAACACCATATATTTT.

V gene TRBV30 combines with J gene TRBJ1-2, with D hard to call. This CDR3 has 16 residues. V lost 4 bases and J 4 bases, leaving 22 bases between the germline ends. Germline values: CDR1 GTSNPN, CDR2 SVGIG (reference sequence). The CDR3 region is CAWISLTGVGSYGYTF. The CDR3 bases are TGTGCCTGGATATCCCTAACGGGTGTCGGCAGCTATGGCTACACCTTC. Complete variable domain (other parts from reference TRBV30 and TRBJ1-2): SQTIHQWPATLVQPVGSPLSLECTVEGTSNPNLYWYRQAAGRGLQLLFYSVGIGQISSEVPQNLSASRPQDRQFILSSKKLLLSDSGFYLCAWISLTGVGSYGYTFGSGTRLTVV.

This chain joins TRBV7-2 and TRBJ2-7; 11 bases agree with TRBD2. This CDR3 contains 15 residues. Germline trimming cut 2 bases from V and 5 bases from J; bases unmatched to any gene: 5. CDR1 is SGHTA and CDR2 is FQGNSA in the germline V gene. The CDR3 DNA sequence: TGTGCCAGCAGCTTAAGGCTAGCGGGAGGCCACGAGCAGTACTTC. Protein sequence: CASSLRLAGGHEQYF.